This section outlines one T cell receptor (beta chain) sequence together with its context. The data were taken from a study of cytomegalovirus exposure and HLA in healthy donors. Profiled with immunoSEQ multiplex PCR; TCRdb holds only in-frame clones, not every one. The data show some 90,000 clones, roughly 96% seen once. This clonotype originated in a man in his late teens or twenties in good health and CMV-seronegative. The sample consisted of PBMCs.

DNA of the CDR3: TGTGCCAGCAGCTGGACAGGGGAGGGTGGCTACACCTTC. It encodes CASSWTGEGGYTF. The chain has TRBV7-2 and TRBJ1-2; 9 positions agree with TRBD1. V trimming: 4 bases; J trimming: 7 bases; junction bases outside the gene matches: 4. Germline lookup yields CDR1 SGHTA and CDR2 FQGNSA. The CDR3 sequence is 13 residues long.